These 24 T cell receptor beta chains came from one sample sequenced in a study of blood T cell repertoires in COVID-19 (dated by TCRdb to about 2020). Receptors were amplified or captured by the immunoSEQ multiplex PCR assay. What TCRdb holds here is the immuneACCESS table cut down to in-frame rearrangements. Part of the clones is not present; checked against another copy, under half of the missing clones reflect an unresolved V gene, and the others are unexplained. The sample table contains around 160,000 clones; only one count was recorded for about four fifths of them. The ten largest account for 11% of the sample. Sample: peripheral blood. These receptors all come from a man aged 60 to 75 with active or convalescent COVID-19.

The chain is built from TRBV7-9 and TRBJ2-3; D is perhaps TRBD2 (5 bases). Germline CDR1 SEHNR, CDR2 FQNEAQ (reference sequence). The CDR3 covers 16 residues. Trimming took 4 bases from V and 4 from J, leaving 18 bases between them. CDR3 sequence (DNA): TGTGCCAGCAGCTCGTGGGAGCCAGTAGGTGCAGATACGCAGTATTTT. Its translation is CASSSWEPVGADTQYF.

CDR3 DNA sequence: TGTGCCAGTAGTATCGACGGGGGGAACACTGAAGCTTTCTTT. As protein: CASSIDGGNTEAFF. The chain employs TRBV19 and TRBJ1-1, with D possibly matching TRBD1 (5 bases). Germline-derived CDR1 and CDR2 are LNHDA and SQIVND (reference sequence). Deletions cut 3 bases from V and 1 base from J, with 9 bases between. The CDR3 spans 14 residues.

This chain links TRBV4-1 with TRBJ2-7; unclear D gene. Germline V lookup: CDR1 MGHRA, CDR2 YSYEKL. V lost 0 bases, J lost 1 base, and 10 bases lay in between. This CDR3 region has 15 residues. In DNA, the CDR3 is TGCGCCAGCAGCCAAGATCCAGTGACATCCTACGAGCAGTACTTC. It is translated as CASSQDPVTSYEQYF.

The V call is TRBV14, the J call TRBJ2-1; tentative D call: TRBD1 (6 bases). Germline CDR1 is SGHDN and CDR2 is FVKESK. Deletions cut 5 bases from V and 4 bases from J, with 15 bases between. This CDR3 spans 15 amino acids. The CDR3 bases are TGTGCCAGCAGCGAGAGACAGGTCCGATACAATGAGCAGTTCTTC. This gives the protein CASSERQVRYNEQFF. Full variable domain (rest looked up from reference TRBV14 and TRBJ2-1): EAGVTQFPSHSVIEKGQTVTLRCDPISGHDNLYWYRRVMGKEIKFLLHFVKESKQDESGMPNNRFLAERTGGTYSTLKVQPAELEDSGVYFCASSERQVRYNEQFFGPGTRLTVL.

This chain connects TRBV10-3 to TRBJ2-1; 7 nucleotides line up with TRBD2. V was clipped by 7 bases and J by 7 bases; unmatched bases: 10. The length of the CDR3 is 14 residues. CDR1 and CDR2 (germline): ENHRY, SYGVKD. In DNA, the CDR3 is TGTGCCATCACCTCCTCTAGCGGTGGGAATGAGCAGTTCTTC. Its translation: CAITSSSGGNEQFF.

This chain connects TRBV2 to TRBJ2-7; D might be TRBD2 (6 bases). V lost 11 bases and J 6 bases, leaving 20 bases between the germline ends. CDR3 length: 13 residues. CDR1 and CDR2 (germline): SNHLY, FYNNEI. CDR3 in amino acids: CACRRGYASEQYF. The DNA of the CDR3 is TGTGCCTGTAGGAGGGGATATGCGTCCGAGCAGTACTTC.

The chain uses TRBV7-8 and TRBJ1-1; TRBD1 might be the D (5 bases). V lost 4 bases to trimming and J lost 11 bases, with 29 bases between them. The CDR3 runs to 17 residues. Per germline, CDR1 SGHVS and CDR2 FQNEAQ. CDR3 region: CASSSPALARVGAQAFF. The CDR3 DNA reads as TGTGCCAGCAGCTCCCCCGCTCTGGCCAGGGTTGGTGCCCAGGCTTTCTTT.

The J gene is TRBJ1-4, the V gene TRBV28; possibly TRBD1 for D (6 bases). V was clipped by 10 bases and J by 7 bases, with 10 bases between them. From germline, CDR1 is MDHEN and CDR2 SYDVKM. This CDR3 is built from 11 residues. The chain's CDR3 is CAIGGVEKLFF. The DNA of the CDR3 is TGTGCCATTGGGGGCGTTGAAAAACTGTTTTTT.

The CDR3 region is CASSPGSSYNSPLHF. CDR3 nucleotides: TGTGCCAGCAGTCCGGGATCCTCCTATAATTCACCCCTCCACTTT. This chain links TRBV6-2 or TRBV6-3 with TRBJ1-6; D ambiguous. The CDR3 is made up of 15 amino acids. Germline assignment: CDR1 MNHEY and CDR2 SVGEGT. Trimming removed 5 bases at V and 0 bases at J, with 8 bases between.

This clone was observed a few times. The rearrangement joins TRBV5-4 to TRBJ2-1, with TRBD1 matching 8 bases. The CDR3 is 13 amino acids. V lost 3 bases to trimming and J lost 8 bases; unmatched junction nucleotides: 4. Germline CDR1 SGHNT, CDR2 YYREEE (reference sequence). In DNA, the CDR3 is TGTGCCAGCAGCTCGCAGGGGGCCGATGAGCAGTTCTTC. Encoded protein: CASSSQGADEQFF. Looking up the rest from reference TRBV5-4 and TRBJ2-1 gives the full variable domain: ETGVTQSPTHLIKTRGQQVTLRCSSQSGHNTVSWYQQALGQGPQFIFQYYREEENGRGNFPPRFSGLQFPNYSSELNVNALELDDSALYLCASSSQGADEQFFGPGTRLTVL.

This clone was counted only a few times. The chain has TRBV6-5 and TRBJ1-6; unclear D gene. CDR1 is MNHEY, CDR2 SVGAGI, per germline. The CDR3 runs to 13 residues. Trimming cost V 8 bases and J 8 bases, with 13 bases left between them. CDR3 region: CASDEGFYSPLHF. In DNA form, the CDR3 reads TGTGCCAGCGATGAGGGTTTTTATTCACCCCTCCACTTT.

The chain has TRBV5-1 and TRBJ2-1; TRBD2 is a possible D gene (5 bases). From germline, CDR1 is SGHRS and CDR2 YFSETQ. Trimming took off 4 bases at V and 0 bases at J, with 11 bases between the two ends. The CDR3 totals 15 residues. This CDR3 is CASSPTTPSYNEQFF. The CDR3, as DNA: TGCGCCAGCAGCCCGACTACCCCCTCCTACAATGAGCAGTTCTTC.

This sequence joins TRBV5-1 and TRBJ1-4, with no clear D. The CDR3 covers 15 residues. Germline CDR1 is SGHRS and CDR2 is YFSETQ. V lost 3 bases, J lost 0 bases, and 9 bases lay in between. CDR3 in amino acids: CASSSTGTTNEKLFF. The CDR3 nucleotides read TGCGCCAGCAGCTCTACGGGGACAACTAATGAAAAACTGTTTTTT.

The chain has TRBV7-2 and TRBJ1-3, with a possible D match to TRBD1 (6 bases). Per germline, CDR1 SGHTA and CDR2 FQGNSA. This CDR3 has 16 amino acids. Trimming cost V 4 bases and J 2 bases, with 15 bases left between them. DNA of the CDR3: TGTGCCAGCAGCTCGACAGGTTTGGAGACTGGAAACACCATATATTTT. Translated: CASSSTGLETGNTIYF. The complete variable domain, with remaining parts taken from reference TRBV7-2 and TRBJ1-3, reads GAGVSQSPSNKVTEKGKDVELRCDPISGHTALYWYRQSLGQGLEFLIYFQGNSAPDKSGLPSDRFSAERTGGSVSTLTIQRTQQEDSAVYLCASSSTGLETGNTIYFGEGSWLTVV.

This clone was seen a single time. J is TRBJ2-7 and V is TRBV6-2 or TRBV6-3; the D is unclear. Per the germline V gene, CDR1 is MNHEY and CDR2 is SVGEGT. Deletions cut 4 bases from V and 3 bases from J, with 7 bases between. The CDR3 covers 12 residues. CDR3 nucleotide sequence: TGTGCCAGCAGTTTCCCCAACTACGAGCAGTACTTC. Its protein is CASSFPNYEQYF.

This chain links TRBV19 with TRBJ2-7; 7 positions match TRBD2. The CDR3 covers 14 residues. The V and J ends lost 6 bases and 0 bases, in that order; junction bases with no gene match: 5. CDR1 and CDR2 from the germline V gene are LNHDA and SQIVND (reference sequence). CDR3 loop: CASRTGLHSYEQYF. In DNA form, the CDR3 reads TGTGCCAGTAGGACGGGACTACACTCCTACGAGCAGTACTTC. The full variable domain, completed using reference TRBV19 and TRBJ2-7, is DGGITQSPKYLFRKEGQNVTLSCEQNLNHDAMYWYRQDPGQGLRLIYYSQIVNDFQKGDIAEGYSVSREKKESFPLTVTSAQKNPTAFYLCASRTGLHSYEQYFGPGTRLTVT.

The chain has TRBV2 and TRBJ2-7; D may be TRBD2 (6 bases). The CDR3 runs 11 residues. The V and J ends lost 5 bases and 6 bases respectively, with 8 bases between them. Looked up from germline, CDR1 is SNHLY and CDR2 is FYNNEI. The chain's CDR3 is CASSRLVEQYF. CDR3 in DNA: TGTGCCAGCAGTCGACTAGTCGAGCAGTACTTC.

J is TRBJ2-2 and V is TRBV23-1, with D possibly being TRBD2 (5 bases). TRBV23-1 is designated an ORF whose function remains uncertain. V lost 4 bases and J 0 bases, leaving 15 bases between the germline ends. This CDR3 has 17 amino acids. In DNA, the CDR3 is TGCGCCAGCAGTCCCACGGGGTTACTCGCGAACACCGGGGAGCTGTTTTTT. Protein product: CASSPTGLLANTGELFF.

This chain connects TRBV2 to TRBJ2-3; tentative D call: TRBD2 (5 bases). The germline V gene encodes CDR1 SNHLY and CDR2 FYNNEI. This CDR3 spans 13 amino acids. Trimming pared 9 bases from V and 2 bases from J, leaving 12 bases between. CDR3 in DNA: TGTGCCAGTGTTGAGGGTGCCACAGATACGCAGTATTTT. Protein: CASVEGATDTQYF.

The chain uses TRBV4-1 and TRBJ1-2; D remains ambiguous. V dropped 0 bases and J dropped 8 bases, with 13 bases sitting between them. Germline lookup yields CDR1 MGHRA and CDR2 YSYEKL. This CDR3 region has 14 residues. For the CDR3, the DNA is TGCGCCAGCAGCCAAGAGACGGGGTATTACGGCTACACCTTC. Translated: CASSQETGYYGYTF.

The chain combines TRBV2 with TRBJ1-2, with TRBD1 identical over 7 bases. CDR1 and CDR2 (germline): SNHLY, FYNNEI. CDR3 length: 15 residues. Trimming took 6 bases from V and 5 from J; bases not matched to a gene: 12. The CDR3 DNA reads TGTGCCAGCAGACCCGGCTCCGGGACAGAGTATGGCTACACCTTC. Translated, it gives CASRPGSGTEYGYTF. Full variable domain (outside the CDR3, taken from reference TRBV2 and TRBJ1-2): EPEVTQTPSHQVTQMGQEVILRCVPISNHLYFYWYRQILGQKVEFLVSFYNNEISEKSEIFDDQFSVERPDGSNFTLKIRSTKLEDSAMYFCASRPGSGTEYGYTFGSGTRLTVV.

This chain's CDR3 is CASRMGGANYGYTF. In DNA, the CDR3 is TGTGCCAGCAGGATGGGGGGGGCGAACTATGGCTACACCTTC. This chain links TRBV25-1 with TRBJ1-2; D is perhaps TRBD1 (6 bases). This CDR3 comprises 14 residues. Germline V gives CDR1 MGHDK, CDR2 SYGVNS. Trimming took 6 bases from V and 2 from J, leaving 13 bases between them.

The chain recombines TRBV18 with TRBJ1-6; TRBD1 matches at 11 bases. V lost 4 bases, J lost 9 bases, and 8 bases stayed unmatched. The CDR3 totals 16 residues. Germline assignment: CDR1 KGHSH and CDR2 LQKENI. CDR3 in amino acids: CASSQGQGARGSPLHF. CDR3 bases: TGTGCCAGCTCACAAGGACAGGGGGCGCGGGGTTCACCCCTCCACTTT.

This sequence joins TRBV18 and TRBJ2-3; weak D call: TRBD1 (5 bases). There are 15 residues in the CDR3. In germline, CDR1 is KGHSH, CDR2 LQKENI. V was cut by 1 base and J by 2 bases, with 10 bases left in between. The CDR3 bases are TGTGCCAGCTCACCACAGGGGCCCACCACAGATACGCAGTATTTT. Translated, it gives CASSPQGPTTDTQYF.